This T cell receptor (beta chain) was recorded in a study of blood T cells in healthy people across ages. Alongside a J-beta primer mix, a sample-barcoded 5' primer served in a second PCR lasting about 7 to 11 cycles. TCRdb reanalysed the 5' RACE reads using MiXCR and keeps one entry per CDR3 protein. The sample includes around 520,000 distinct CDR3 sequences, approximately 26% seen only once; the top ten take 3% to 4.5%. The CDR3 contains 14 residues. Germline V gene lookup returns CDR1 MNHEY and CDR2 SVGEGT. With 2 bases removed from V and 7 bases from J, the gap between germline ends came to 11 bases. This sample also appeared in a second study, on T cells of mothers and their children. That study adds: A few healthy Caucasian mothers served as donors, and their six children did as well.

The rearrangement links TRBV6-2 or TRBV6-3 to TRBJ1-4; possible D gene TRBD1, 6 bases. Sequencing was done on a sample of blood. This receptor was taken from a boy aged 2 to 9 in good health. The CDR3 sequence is CASSYAGQPEKLFF. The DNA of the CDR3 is TGTGCCAGCAGTTACGCGGGACAACCTGAAAAACTGTTTTTT.